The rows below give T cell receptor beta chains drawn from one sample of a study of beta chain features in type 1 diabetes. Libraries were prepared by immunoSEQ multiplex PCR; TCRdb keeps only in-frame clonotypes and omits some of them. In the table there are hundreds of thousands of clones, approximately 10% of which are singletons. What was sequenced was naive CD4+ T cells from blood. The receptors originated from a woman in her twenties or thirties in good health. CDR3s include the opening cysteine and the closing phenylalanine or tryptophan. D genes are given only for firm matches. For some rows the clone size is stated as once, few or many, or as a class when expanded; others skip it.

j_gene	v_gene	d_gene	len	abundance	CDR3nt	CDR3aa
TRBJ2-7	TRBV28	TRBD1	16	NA	TGTGCCAGCAGTTTGCTAACCGGGACAGGGAAGGGCGAGCAGTACTTC	CASSLLTGTGKGEQYF
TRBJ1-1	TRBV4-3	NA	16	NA	TGCGCCAGCAGCCCGACCGAGGGGGTCGGCAACACTGAAGCTTTCTTT	CASSPTEGVGNTEAFF
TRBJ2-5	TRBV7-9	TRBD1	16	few	TGTGCCAGCAGCGCACCGGGACAGGGTCCTTTGGAGACCCAGTACTTC	CASSAPGQGPLETQYF
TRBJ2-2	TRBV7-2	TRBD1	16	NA	TGTGCCAGCAGCTTAGCGCAGGGGGCGAACACCGGGGAGCTGTTTTTT	CASSLAQGANTGELFF
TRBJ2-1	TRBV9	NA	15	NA	TGTGCCAGTGGGGCAGAGGGACTCCCCTACAATGAGCAGTTCTTC	CASGAEGLPYNEQFF
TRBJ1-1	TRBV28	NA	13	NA	TGTGCCACCTCCTCCGGGGAGAACACTGAAGCTTTCTTT	CATSSGENTEAFF
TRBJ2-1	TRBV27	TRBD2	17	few	TGTGCCAGCACACCCGGGACTAGCGGGGGCGTGTGGAATGAGCAGTTCTTC	CASTPGTSGGVWNEQFF
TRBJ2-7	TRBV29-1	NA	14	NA	TGCAGCGTTGAAGATCGAGGGCAGACCTACGAGCAGTACTTC	CSVEDRGQTYEQYF
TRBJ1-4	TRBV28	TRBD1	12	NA	TGTGCCAGCAGAAGGGACAGAGAAAAACTGTTTTTT	CASRRDREKLFF
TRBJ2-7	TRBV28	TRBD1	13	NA	TGTGCCAGCAGGACAGGGGGCGTCTACGAGCAGTACTTC	CASRTGGVYEQYF
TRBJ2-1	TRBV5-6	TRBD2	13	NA	TGTGCCAGCAGGGCGGGACTAGCCTATGAGCAGTTCTTC	CASRAGLAYEQFF
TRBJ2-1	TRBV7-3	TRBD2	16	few	TGTGCCAGCAGCTCTAGCGGGAGTCGCTCCTACAATGAGCAGTTCTTC	CASSSSGSRSYNEQFF
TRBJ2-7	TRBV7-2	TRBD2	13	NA	TGTGCCAGCAGCTTCGAGCGGGGCTACGAGCAGTACTTC	CASSFERGYEQYF
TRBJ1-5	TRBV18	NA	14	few	TGTGCCAGCTCACCACCGGGAGGGAATCAGCCCCAGCATTTT	CASSPPGGNQPQHF
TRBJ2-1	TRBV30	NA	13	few	TGTGCCTGGAGCCGGGACTCCGACAATGAGCAGTTCTTC	CAWSRDSDNEQFF
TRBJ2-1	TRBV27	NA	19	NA	TGTGCCAGCAGCCCGTGGGGGATAGCGGCCTATAGCTCCTACAATGAGCAGTTCTTC	CASSPWGIAAYSSYNEQFF
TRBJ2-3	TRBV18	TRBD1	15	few	TGTGCCAGCTCACCCCGGACAGGGGCCACAGATACGCAGTATTTT	CASSPRTGATDTQYF
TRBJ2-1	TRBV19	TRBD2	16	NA	TGTGCCAGTAGTATACCGGGACTAGCGCCCTACAATGAGCAGTTCTTC	CASSIPGLAPYNEQFF
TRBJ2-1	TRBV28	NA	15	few	TGTGCCAGCAGTCCTTCCGGGACTTCCAACAGTAAGCAGTTCTTC	CASSPSGTSNSKQFF
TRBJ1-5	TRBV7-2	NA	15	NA	TGTGCCAGCAGCCGATCCGGACAGTACAATCAGCCCCAGCATTTT	CASSRSGQYNQPQHF
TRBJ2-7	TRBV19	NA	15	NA	TGTGCCAGTAGTATTGGAGGGGTCGGAACCTACGAGCAGTACTTC	CASSIGGVGTYEQYF
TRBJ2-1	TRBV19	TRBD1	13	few	TGTGCCACCTGGGACAGCCCCTACAATGAGCAGTTCTTC	CATWDSPYNEQFF
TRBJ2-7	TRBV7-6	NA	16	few	TGTGCCAGCAGCTTAGCGCTGGGGCCTAACTCCTACGAGCAGTACTTC	CASSLALGPNSYEQYF
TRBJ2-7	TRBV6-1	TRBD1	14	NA	TGTGCCAGCAGTGAACAGGGGGCGGCCTACGAGCAGTACTTC	CASSEQGAAYEQYF
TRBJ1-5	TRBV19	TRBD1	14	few	TGTGCCAGTACCCCAGGACAGGGCATCCAGCCCCAGCATTTT	CASTPGQGIQPQHF
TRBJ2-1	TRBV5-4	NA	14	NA	TGTGCCAGCAGCTTGGAGATAGGGAGTCATGAGCAGTTCTTC	CASSLEIGSHEQFF
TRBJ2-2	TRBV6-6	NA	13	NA	TGTGCCAGCAAAAATGCGGGCACCGGGGAGCTGTTTTTT	CASKNAGTGELFF
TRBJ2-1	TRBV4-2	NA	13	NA	TGTGCCAGCAGCCAAGATTTAAAACGGGAGCAGTTCTTC	CASSQDLKREQFF
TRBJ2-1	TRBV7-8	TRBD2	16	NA	TGTGCCAGCAGCTCACCGACTAGCGGGCCCTACAATGAGCAGTTCTTC	CASSSPTSGPYNEQFF
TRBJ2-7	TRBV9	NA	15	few	TGTGCCAGCAGCGTAGGTCCCGGGTGGTCCTACGAGCAGTACTTC	CASSVGPGWSYEQYF
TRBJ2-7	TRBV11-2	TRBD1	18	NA	TGTGCCAGCAGCTTATCAGGTCGGTGGACAGGAAGCCTTTACGAGCAGTACTTC	CASSLSGRWTGSLYEQYF
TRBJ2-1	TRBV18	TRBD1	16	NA	TGTGCCAGCTCACGCACCGGGACAGGACTTTACAATGAGCAGTTCTTC	CASSRTGTGLYNEQFF
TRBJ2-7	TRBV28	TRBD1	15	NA	TGTGCCAGCAGTAATACGGGACAGGGGGCGGGTGAGCAGTACTTC	CASSNTGQGAGEQYF
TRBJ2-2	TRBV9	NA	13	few	TGTGCCAGCAGCGTTTACTCTCCCGGGGAGCTGTTTTTT	CASSVYSPGELFF
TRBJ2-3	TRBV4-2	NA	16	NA	TGTGCCAGCAGCCAAGTTTCTTCAGGGAACACAGATACGCAGTATTTT	CASSQVSSGNTDTQYF
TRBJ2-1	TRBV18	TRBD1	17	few	TGTGCCAGCTCACCCCTGGGCGGGACAGGGCCCTACAATGAGCAGTTCTTC	CASSPLGGTGPYNEQFF
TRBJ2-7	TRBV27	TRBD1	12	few	TGTGCCAGCAGTTCTCCAGGGGGCGAGCAGTACTTC	CASSSPGGEQYF
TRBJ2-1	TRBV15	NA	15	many	TGTGCCACCAGCAGAGATGCGGGATCCTACAATGAGCAGTTCTTC	CATSRDAGSYNEQFF
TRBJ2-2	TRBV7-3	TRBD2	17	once	TGTGCCAGCAGCCCCAGGGGACTAGCGGGAGTATCAGGGGAGCTGTTTTTT	CASSPRGLAGVSGELFF
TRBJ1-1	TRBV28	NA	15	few	TGTGCCAGCAGTTTCCTTTCCCGGGGAAACACTGAAGCTTTCTTT	CASSFLSRGNTEAFF
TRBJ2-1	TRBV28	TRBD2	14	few	TGTGCCAGCTGGACTAGCGGGAGGGCCAATGAGCAGTTCTTC	CASWTSGRANEQFF
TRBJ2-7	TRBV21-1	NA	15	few	TGTGCCAGCAGCAAGCCCGGGACAGCACCCTACGAGCAGTACTTC	CASSKPGTAPYEQYF
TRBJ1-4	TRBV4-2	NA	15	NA	TGTGCCAGCAGCCAAGCGGGGAGGGCTAATGAAAAACTGTTTTTT	CASSQAGRANEKLFF
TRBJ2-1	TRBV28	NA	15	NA	TGTGCCAGCAACCCGGTCGGAGGGGACTACAATGAGCAGTTCTTC	CASNPVGGDYNEQFF
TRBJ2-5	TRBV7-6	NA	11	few	TGTGCCAGCAGCCCTCAAGAGACCCAGTACTTC	CASSPQETQYF
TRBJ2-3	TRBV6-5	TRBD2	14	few	TGTGCCAGCAGGCCGGGACTAGCTATGGATACGCAGTATTTT	CASRPGLAMDTQYF
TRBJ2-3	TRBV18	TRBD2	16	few	TGTGCCAGCTCACGGGGGACTAGCGGGACGACAGATACGCAGTATTTT	CASSRGTSGTTDTQYF
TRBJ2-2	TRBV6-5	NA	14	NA	TGTGCCAGCAGTTACCCACCGGGCACCGGGGAGCTGTTTTTT	CASSYPPGTGELFF
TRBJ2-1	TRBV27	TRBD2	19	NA	TGTGCCAGCAGTTTCTTACCCCGCGGAGGTAGCGGGAGCTACAATGAGCAGTTCTTC	CASSFLPRGGSGSYNEQFF
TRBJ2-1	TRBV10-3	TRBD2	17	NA	TGTGCCATCAGTGAGTTCGGGACTAGCGGGAACTACAATGAGCAGTTCTTC	CAISEFGTSGNYNEQFF